This T cell receptor (beta chain) was sequenced in a study of blood T cell repertoires in COVID-19. Authors' methods: Amplified reference gene primers provided the basis for estimating nucleated cell counts. The assay was immunoSEQ multiplex PCR, and TCRdb's table has in-frame clones only and misses some. The V and J calls and clone size come from that table; D and trimming were worked out from the DNA. The profile shows more than 100,000 clones, approximately 80% of them singletons. CDR1 and CDR2 (germline): SGHRS, YFSETQ. Trimming shortened V by 6 bases and J by 5 bases, and 17 bases separated the two germline ends. The CDR3 spans 14 residues.

V is TRBV5-1 and J is TRBJ2-5; D is perhaps TRBD2 (6 bases). Sequencing input: peripheral blood. The clonotype originates from a human donor in a cohort sampled during active COVID-19. The CDR3 bases are TGCGCCAGCATGGGGGGTCGACTCCGGGAGACCCAGTACTTC. Amino acids: CASMGGRLRETQYF. Full variable domain (rest looked up from reference TRBV5-1 and TRBJ2-5): KAGVTQTPRYLIKTRGQQVTLSCSPISGHRSVSWYQQTPGQGLQFLFEYFSETQRNKGNFPGRFSGRQFSNSRSEMNVSTLELGDSALYLCASMGGRLRETQYFGPGTRLLVL.